Each of the 17 T cell receptor beta chains below was sequenced from the same sample in a study of cytomegalovirus exposure and HLA in healthy donors. Assay used: immunoSEQ multiplex PCR; TCRdb lists only in-frame clones, some missing. Here the sample spans over 110,000 clones, roughly 86% being singletons. The source material was PBMCs. These TCRs come from a man between 18 and 35 years old in good health and CMV-seropositive.

The chain couples TRBV6-4 to TRBJ1-4, with 12 bases fitting TRBD1. V was clipped by 6 bases and J by 7 bases; unmatched bases: 9. CDR1 is MRHNA, CDR2 SNTAGT, per germline. The CDR3 sequence is 16 residues long. The CDR3 DNA reads as TGTGCCAGCAGCGGCGGGACAGGGGGCAGGGCTGAAAAACTGTTTTTT. It encodes CASSGGTGGRAEKLFF.

V usage is TRBV6-5 and J usage is TRBJ2-7; TRBD1 agrees at 7 bases. The CDR3 loop spans 13 amino acids. J lost 3 bases, V lost 5 bases, and 4 bases had no gene match. Germline V gene lookup returns CDR1 MNHEY and CDR2 SVGAGI. CDR3 sequence: CASSQGDSYEQYF. The DNA of the CDR3 is TGTGCCAGCAGTCAGGGGGACAGCTACGAGCAGTACTTC.

The chain uses TRBV6-1 and TRBJ2-4; 7 bases map to TRBD2. The CDR3 extends over 17 amino acids. Looked up from germline, CDR1 is MNHNS and CDR2 is SASEGT. The V segment lost 4 bases and the J segment 6 bases; nucleotides outside the gene matches: 15. In DNA, the CDR3 is TGTGCCAGCAGTGGGACTCAGGGTACAATAGCGGGAAACATTCAGTACTTC. Translating it yields CASSGTQGTIAGNIQYF.

The sample holds one count of this clone. The chain combines TRBV6-7 with TRBJ2-3; tentative D call: TRBD2 (5 bases). TRBV6-7 is placed among ORFs of uncertain function. Trimming pared 6 bases from V and 5 bases from J, leaving 15 bases between. The CDR3 consists of 14 residues. CDR3: CASSSPYGEDTQYF. CDR3 DNA sequence: TGTGCCAGCAGCTCCCCCTACGGGGAAGATACGCAGTATTTT.

This clone was observed a single time. The chain carries TRBV5-1 and TRBJ1-1; a weak D match, TRBD1 (6 bases). Germline V lookup: CDR1 SGHRS, CDR2 YFSETQ. V was clipped by 4 bases and J by 1 base, with 17 bases between them. The CDR3 is 16 amino acids. The CDR3 spells CASSADRRMENTEAFF. Written as DNA, the CDR3 is TGCGCCAGCAGCGCGGACAGAAGGATGGAGAACACTGAAGCTTTCTTT.

The chain uses TRBV5-1 and TRBJ2-3, with a tentative D call TRBD2 (5 bases). This CDR3 is built from 13 residues. The V end lost 3 bases, the J end lost 4 bases, and 9 bases lay between the germline ends. Germline V gene sequence: CDR1 SGHRS, CDR2 YFSETQ. The CDR3 protein is CASSSTRADTQYF. The CDR3 region has the DNA TGCGCCAGCAGCTCCACTAGGGCAGATACGCAGTATTTT.

The rearrangement links TRBV6-1 to TRBJ2-1; 9 nucleotides line up with TRBD2. This CDR3 has 14 residues. Trimming at V came to 8 bases and at J to 6 bases, leaving 8 bases not matched to a gene. CDR1 and CDR2 from the germline V gene are MNHNS and SASEGT. DNA of the CDR3: TGTGCCAGCGAAACCGGGACTAGCAGCAATGAGCAGTTCTTC. This translates into CASETGTSSNEQFF.

The genes are TRBV19 and TRBJ1-2; 8 bases fit TRBD1. This CDR3 has 14 residues. Germline lookup yields CDR1 LNHDA and CDR2 SQIVND (reference sequence). J was trimmed by 4 bases and V by 5 bases; bases with no gene match: 6. The chain's CDR3 is CASSAPTGAYGYTF. The CDR3 coding sequence is TGTGCCAGTAGTGCCCCGACAGGGGCCTATGGCTACACCTTC.

This chain uses TRBV7-6 with TRBJ1-1; D is possibly TRBD1 (5 bases). This CDR3 contains 16 residues. The V gene lost 2 bases and the J gene lost 0 bases, with 13 bases spanning the gap. The germline gives CDR1 SGHVS, CDR2 FNYEAQ. The CDR3 DNA reads TGTGCCAGCAGCTTAAGCAGGGAAAGAATGAACACTGAAGCTTTCTTT. Protein product: CASSLSRERMNTEAFF.

This clone was seen ten or more times. This rearrangement joins TRBV6-4 to TRBJ2-1; 10 positions match TRBD2. The CDR3 loop spans 14 amino acids. From germline, CDR1 is MRHNA and CDR2 SNTAGT. Germline trimming cut 8 bases from V and 9 bases from J; bases unmatched to any gene: 10. CDR3 amino acids: CASSLAGDSGEQFF. For the CDR3, the DNA is TGTGCCAGCTCTCTAGCGGGAGATAGTGGTGAGCAGTTCTTC.

The chain couples TRBV6-1 to TRBJ1-1, with D tentatively TRBD1 (5 bases). Trimming removed 3 bases from V and 0 bases from J, with 20 bases in between. This CDR3 spans 18 amino acids. CDR1 is MNHNS and CDR2 is SASEGT in the germline V gene. The CDR3 here is CASSDPLGQGTMNTEAFF. CDR3 nucleotides: TGTGCCAGCAGTGATCCGTTGGGGCAGGGAACCATGAACACTGAAGCTTTCTTT.

About this clone itself: An end of the junction does not agree with germline; a read error may underlie this. J is TRBJ2-1 and V is TRBV11-1; TRBD1 matches 8 bases. The germline V gene encodes CDR1 SGHAT and CDR2 FQDESV (reference sequence). The CDR3 totals 12 residues. This chain's CDR3 is CASSTPQGDQIF. CDR3 coding DNA: TGTGCCAGCAGCACCCCACAGGGGGATCAGATCTTC.

In this sample, this clone turned up once. The V and J genes are TRBV6-5 and TRBJ2-3; 9 nucleotides align to TRBD1. The CDR3 covers 15 residues. V lost 0 bases to trimming and J lost 4 bases; unmatched junction nucleotides: 2. From germline, CDR1 is MNHEY and CDR2 SVGAGI. The CDR3 DNA reads as TGTGCCAGCAGTTACTCGGGGGACAGGGCAGATACGCAGTATTTT. It encodes CASSYSGDRADTQYF.

This chain uses TRBV27 with TRBJ2-7; D is possibly TRBD1 (5 bases). Germline V gene sequence: CDR1 MNHEY, CDR2 SMNVEV (reference sequence). There are 14 residues in the CDR3. Trimming took off 5 bases at V and 4 bases at J, with 15 bases between the two ends. CDR3 loop: CASSILGQQYEQYF. DNA for the CDR3: TGTGCCAGCAGTATATTAGGACAACAGTACGAGCAGTACTTC.

The V call is TRBV7-2, the J call TRBJ1-3; possible D gene TRBD1, 5 bases. This CDR3 is 13 amino acids long. Germline V lookup: CDR1 SGHTA, CDR2 FQGNSA. Deletions cut 6 bases from V and 5 bases from J, with 11 bases between. The CDR3 spells CASRSDSRNTIYF. The CDR3 DNA sequence: TGTGCCAGCAGGTCCGACAGCCGAAACACCATATATTTT.

This clone was recorded only once. J is TRBJ2-1 and V is TRBV7-6; 14 bases map to TRBD2. Trimming took 4 bases from V and 7 from J; bases not matched to a gene: 3. This CDR3 is 15 amino acids long. Germline values: CDR1 SGHVS, CDR2 FNYEAQ. The chain's CDR3 is CASSSGLAGGNEQFF. The CDR3 nucleotides are TGTGCCAGCAGCTCAGGACTAGCGGGAGGTAATGAGCAGTTCTTC.

The rearrangement uses TRBV5-1 and TRBJ2-1, with 8 bases fitting TRBD1. J gave up 9 bases and V 3 bases, and 14 bases lay outside the gene matches. The CDR3 is 16 residues long. Germline loops: CDR1 SGHRS, CDR2 YFSETQ. The CDR3 DNA reads TGCGCCAGCAGCTCAGGACAGGGACCACCTACACCTGAGCAGTTCTTC. Protein: CASSSGQGPPTPEQFF.